The T cell receptor (beta chain) described here comes from a study of cytomegalovirus exposure and HLA in healthy donors. Study-level results: Rarity characterized most TCR sequences, yet some public TCRs appeared in many donors. The study listed 150 to 200 cytomegalovirus-associated TCR beta chains. Common viral pathogens seemed, in a later analysis, to connect with several of the most significant clusters. A link between a missense DCLRE1C variant and TCR beta V- and J-gene trimming emerged from a later analysis.

Germline CDR1 is LGHNA and CDR2 is YSLEER. V was shortened by 1 base and J by 2 bases, with 11 bases between the two germline ends. The length of the CDR3 is 15 residues. Use of 60 Vbeta and 13 Jbeta primers characterized the PCR. Only in-frame clones appear in the TCRdb table, and some are missing; sequencing was by immunoSEQ multiplex PCR. This sample contains 40,000 to 50,000 clones. Turning to this clone: Its antigen is unknown.

This TCR came from a woman in her 40s in good health and CMV-seronegative. Sequenced input: PBMCs. The rearrangement joins TRBV4-3 to TRBJ2-5; possibly TRBD2 for D (5 bases). The CDR3 sequence: CASSQGVTGQETQYF. CDR3 bases: TGCGCCAGCAGCCAAGGAGTGACGGGACAAGAGACCCAGTACTTC.